This passage covers 22 T cell receptor beta chains from one sample sequenced in a study of control samples from healthy donors and cancer patients. Assay: immunoSEQ multiplex PCR; the TCRdb copy retains only in-frame clones and omits some. Of more than 90,000 clones in the sample, roughly 91% were seen once. Input material: blood. The receptors shown here come from a man aged 25-45 years in good health.

The DNA of the CDR3 is TGTGCCACCAGTGATTCCAGAGGGGGTCCTAAAGCTTTCTTT. Translated, it gives CATSDSRGGPKAFF. The chain employs TRBV24-1 and TRBJ1-1; D may be TRBD1 (6 bases). In germline, CDR1 is KGHDR, CDR2 SFDVKD. The CDR3 covers 14 residues. Trimming took off 2 bases at V and 9 bases at J, with 15 bases between the two ends.

The chain joins TRBV4-1 to TRBJ2-1; the D gene is possibly TRBD2 (5 bases). Trimming stripped 2 bases from V and 7 bases from J, with 21 bases between. Germline CDR1 and CDR2: MGHRA and YSYEKL. The length of the CDR3 is 17 residues. Written as DNA, the CDR3 is TGCGCCAGCAGCCAAATCGGTCCAGCGGACCGGGCGAATGAGCAGTTCTTC. Translation gives CASSQIGPADRANEQFF.

The chain employs TRBV18 and TRBJ1-5, with unresolved D. Germline CDR1 and CDR2: KGHSH and LQKENI. V lost 5 bases to trimming and J lost 7 bases, with 18 bases between them. CDR3 size: 15 residues. CDR3 protein: CASSRRTDVGQPQHF. Written as DNA, the CDR3 is TGTGCCAGCTCAAGAAGGACGGATGTCGGGCAGCCCCAGCATTTT.

V usage is TRBV15 and J usage is TRBJ2-2; weak D call: TRBD2 (5 bases). The germline V gene has CDR1 LNHNV and CDR2 YYDKDF (reference sequence). CDR3 length: 14 amino acids. V lost 1 base and J lost 7, with 10 bases in between. In nucleotides, the CDR3 is TGTGCCACCAGCAGAGTAACCCGGGACGGGGAGCTGTTTTTT. It translates to CATSRVTRDGELFF.

V gene TRBV5-4 combines with J gene TRBJ1-1; D is unresolved. V dropped 4 bases and J dropped 3 bases, with 13 bases sitting between them. Germline V lookup: CDR1 SGHNT, CDR2 YYREEE (reference sequence). The CDR3 is 14 amino acids. CDR3 sequence: CASSLNPPDTEAFF. The DNA of the CDR3 is TGTGCCAGCAGCCTTAACCCTCCTGACACTGAAGCTTTCTTT. Variable domain in full (rest from reference TRBV5-4 and TRBJ1-1): ETGVTQSPTHLIKTRGQQVTLRCSSQSGHNTVSWYQQALGQGPQFIFQYYREEENGRGNFPPRFSGLQFPNYSSELNVNALELDDSALYLCASSLNPPDTEAFFGQGTRLTVV.

The V and J genes are TRBV20-1 and TRBJ2-7; D is perhaps TRBD2 (5 bases). The CDR3 contains 11 residues. Germline V gene data show CDR1 as DFQATT and CDR2 as SNEGSKA (reference sequence). V was shortened by 6 bases and J by 4 bases, with 10 bases between the two germline ends. CDR3 in DNA: TGCAGTGCCCTGGACTCTTACGAGCAGTACTTC. It translates to CSALDSYEQYF.

Only one count was recorded for this clone. The chain employs TRBV6-6 and TRBJ1-5, with 10 positions matching TRBD1. V was clipped by 5 bases and J by 2 bases; unmatched bases: 6. The CDR3 contains 16 residues. Looked up from germline, CDR1 is MNHNY and CDR2 is SVGAGI (reference sequence). CDR3: CASSPGTGDGNQPQHF. The CDR3 DNA reads TGTGCCAGCAGTCCCGGGACAGGGGATGGCAATCAGCCCCAGCATTTT.

This chain joins TRBV3-1 (or the pseudogene TRBV3-2) and TRBJ2-1, with a possible D match to TRBD1 (5 bases). Germline loops: CDR1 LGHDT, CDR2 YNNKEL (reference sequence). V lost 0 bases and J lost 10, with 13 bases in between. CDR3 length: 14 amino acids. CDR3 region: CASSQDRRVNEQFF. Written as DNA, the CDR3 is TGTGCCAGCAGCCAAGATCGCAGGGTTAACGAGCAGTTCTTC.

The chain has TRBV10-3 and TRBJ2-3; possibly TRBD1 for D (7 bases). V was clipped by 8 bases and J by 3 bases, with 15 bases between them. The CDR3 totals 14 residues. The germline V gene encodes CDR1 ENHRY and CDR2 SYGVKD. Here the CDR3 reads CAIGGGRGTDTQYF. CDR3 coding DNA: TGTGCCATCGGAGGGGGCAGGGGTACAGATACGCAGTATTTT.

The J gene is TRBJ2-3, the V gene TRBV7-9; tentatively, D is TRBD2 (7 bases). There are 13 residues in the CDR3. From germline, CDR1 is SEHNR and CDR2 FQNEAQ (reference sequence). V was pared by 5 bases and J by 6 bases, with 12 bases between. The CDR3 reads CASSPRGPDTQYF. CDR3 nucleotide sequence: TGTGCCAGCAGCCCGCGGGGGCCGGATACGCAGTATTTT.

This rearrangement joins TRBV18 to TRBJ2-6; D gene ambiguous. Germline CDR1 reads KGHSH; CDR2 reads LQKENI. The CDR3 consists of 14 residues. V was cut by 1 base and J by 4 bases, with 5 bases left in between. The CDR3, as DNA: TGTGCCAGCTCACCACAGGCGGGGGCCAACGTCCTGACTTTC. Encoded protein: CASSPQAGANVLTF.

V is TRBV7-9 and J is TRBJ2-2; no reliable D call. Trimming stripped 7 bases from V and 0 bases from J, with 6 bases between. This CDR3 spans 13 amino acids. CDR1 is SEHNR and CDR2 is FQNEAQ in the germline V gene (reference sequence). CDR3 sequence reads: CASKSPNTGELFF. The CDR3 DNA reads TGTGCCAGCAAATCCCCGAACACCGGGGAGCTGTTTTTT. The whole variable domain, remainder taken from reference TRBV7-9 and TRBJ2-2, is DTGVSQNPRHKITKRGQNVTFRCDPISEHNRLYWYRQTLGQGPEFLTYFQNEAQLEKSRLLSDRFSAERPKGSFSTLEIQRTEQGDSAMYLCASKSPNTGELFFGEGSRLTVL.

This clone was detected only once. This chain joins TRBV27 and TRBJ2-1; no clear D gene. V lost 2 bases, J lost 8 bases, and 19 bases lay in between. The CDR3 contains 16 residues. Germline V lookup: CDR1 MNHEY, CDR2 SMNVEV (reference sequence). CDR3 in amino acids: CASSLAWRPPFDEQFF. The CDR3, as DNA: TGTGCCAGCAGTTTAGCTTGGAGACCTCCTTTCGATGAGCAGTTCTTC.

This sequence joins TRBV30 and TRBJ1-1, with D unresolved. From germline, CDR1 is GTSNPN and CDR2 SVGIG (reference sequence). Trimming removed 2 bases from V and 4 bases from J, with 11 bases in between. CDR3 length: 13 amino acids. CDR3 residues: CAWSRGVSTEAFF. The CDR3 nucleotides read TGTGCCTGGAGTCGTGGGGTAAGCACTGAAGCTTTCTTT.

V gene TRBV25-1 combines with J gene TRBJ2-5, with 9 nucleotides matching TRBD1. Germline CDR1 is MGHDK and CDR2 is SYGVNS. After removal of 6 bases from V and 5 bases from J, the junction contained 7 bases not matched to a gene. The CDR3 loop spans 14 amino acids. CDR3 loop: CASRNRGPQETQYF. The CDR3 DNA reads as TGTGCCAGCAGGAACAGGGGGCCCCAGGAGACCCAGTACTTC.

The chain links TRBV5-5 to TRBJ2-1; D may be TRBD1 (5 bases). V shed 2 bases and J shed 1 base, with 10 bases lying between them. The V gene's germline CDR1 is SGHKS and CDR2 YYEKEE (reference sequence). The CDR3 consists of 15 residues. CDR3 in DNA: TGTGCCAGCAGCTTAAATCCAGGGTCCTACAATGAGCAGTTCTTC. Translated, it gives CASSLNPGSYNEQFF.

V and J are TRBV5-1 and TRBJ1-2; 7 bases agree with TRBD1. The CDR3 covers 15 residues. Trimming removed 0 bases from V and 8 bases from J; junction bases left unmatched: 10. CDR1 and CDR2 from the germline V gene are SGHRS and YFSETQ. The CDR3 loop reads CASSLGAGGLYGYTF. CDR3 nucleotides: TGCGCCAGCAGCTTGGGTGCAGGGGGATTGTACGGCTACACCTTC.

The rearrangement links TRBV27 to TRBJ1-5; D remains ambiguous. Germline CDR1 is MNHEY and CDR2 is SMNVEV (reference sequence). The germline V and J ends were trimmed by 5 bases and 9 bases, with 17 bases remaining between them. There are 14 residues in the CDR3. CDR3 sequence reads: CASSEKGVVMPQHF. The CDR3 DNA follows: TGTGCCAGCAGTGAAAAGGGCGTGGTTATGCCCCAGCATTTT.

This chain joins TRBV4-1 and TRBJ1-2, with 7 positions matching TRBD1. Unmatched junction bases numbered 16, after V lost 4 bases and J lost 5 bases. Germline loops: CDR1 MGHRA, CDR2 YSYEKL. The CDR3 runs 17 residues. CDR3 sequence: CASSPHVRDSFRYGYTF. DNA for the CDR3: TGCGCCAGCAGCCCCCACGTAAGGGACAGCTTCCGTTATGGCTACACCTTC.

V gene TRBV5-6 combines with J gene TRBJ1-1; D perhaps matches TRBD1 (5 bases). The CDR3 loop spans 13 amino acids. Looked up from germline, CDR1 is SGHDT and CDR2 is YYEEEE. The V gene lost 4 bases and the J gene lost 3 bases, with 10 bases spanning the gap. The CDR3 loop is CASSRREDTEAFF. The CDR3 nucleotides are TGTGCCAGCAGCCGCAGGGAAGACACTGAAGCTTTCTTT.

This clone has a single count. V usage is TRBV6-7 and J usage is TRBJ2-5; either TRBD1 or TRBD2 may fit D (5 bases each). Being an ORF, TRBV6-7 has a function that is uncertain. V was clipped by 2 bases and J by 5 bases, with 18 bases between them. CDR3 size: 16 residues. This chain's CDR3 is CASSYPQAGPPETQYF. In DNA form, the CDR3 reads TGTGCCAGCAGTTACCCACAGGCGGGCCCGCCGGAGACCCAGTACTTC.

V and J are TRBV4-1 and TRBJ2-2; 9 bases match TRBD1. Germline assignment: CDR1 MGHRA and CDR2 YSYEKL. The CDR3 length is 14 residues. Unmatched junction bases numbered 2, after V lost 4 bases and J lost 5 bases. The CDR3 sequence is CASSRDRATGELFF. In DNA form, the CDR3 reads TGCGCCAGCAGCCGGGACAGGGCAACCGGGGAGCTGTTTTTT.